The T cell receptor beta chain described here comes from a study of regulatory T cells in long-lasting Graves disease. Relying on iRepertoire HTBI primers and Arm-PCR of CDR3 regions, the team built TCR beta libraries. Using its own MiXCR run on the multiplex PCR reads, TCRdb lists one record per CDR3 protein. The sample has about 610,000 distinct CDR3 sequences, roughly 15% seen once. In its sample, this clonotype was seen a few times. The CDR3 is 13 residues long. CDR1 and CDR2 (germline): MNHEY, SVGEGT. Trimming took 5 bases from V and 9 from J, leaving 14 bases between them. Time point meaning: newly diagnosed GD, antithyroid drugs for less than 3 months. Following extraction of RNA from PBMCs, that RNA was used to make the TCR library. These same records also appear under a second study, on T cells in Graves' hyperthyroidism and ophthalmopathy. From that second work: Criteria for exclusion of patients were uncontrolled infection, other autoimmune disease, pregnancy or lactation.

The sequence was obtained from a man aged 18 to 30 with Graves disease. The rearrangement joins TRBV6-2 or TRBV6-3 to TRBJ2-1; D is tentatively TRBD1 or TRBD2 (5 bases each). The starting material was peripheral blood mononuclear cells (PBMCs), obtained at new diagnosis, from a patient treated with antithyroid drugs. CDR3 loop: CASSKWPGTEQFF. The CDR3 DNA is TGTGCCAGCAGTAAATGGCCAGGGACTGAGCAGTTCTTC.